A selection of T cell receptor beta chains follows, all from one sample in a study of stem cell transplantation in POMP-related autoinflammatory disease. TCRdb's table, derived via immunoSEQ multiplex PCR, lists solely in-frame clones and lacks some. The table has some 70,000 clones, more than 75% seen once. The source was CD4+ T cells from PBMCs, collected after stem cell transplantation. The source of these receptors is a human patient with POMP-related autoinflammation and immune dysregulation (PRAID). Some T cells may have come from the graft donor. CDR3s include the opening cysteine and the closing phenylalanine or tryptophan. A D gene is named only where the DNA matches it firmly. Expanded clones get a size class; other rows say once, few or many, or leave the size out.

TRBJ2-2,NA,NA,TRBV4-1,TGCGCCAGCAGCCTTCGACAAATGAACACCGGGGAGCTGTTTTTT,CASSLRQMNTGELFF
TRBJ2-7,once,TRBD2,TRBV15,TGTGCCACCAGCAGAGATTTGGTAGGTAGCGGGAGGAACTACGAGCAGTACTTC,CATSRDLVGSGRNYEQYF
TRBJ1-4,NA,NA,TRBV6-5,TGTGCCAGCAGTAACCCGGGACTGAATGAAAAACTGTTTTTT,CASSNPGLNEKLFF
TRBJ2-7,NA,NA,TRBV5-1,TGCGCCAGCAGCTCACTCCAAGGGACCTACGAGCAGTACTTC,CASSSLQGTYEQYF
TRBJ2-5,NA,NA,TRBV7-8,TGTGCCAGCAGCACATCAGGGCCGGGGACCCAGTACTTC,CASSTSGPGTQYF
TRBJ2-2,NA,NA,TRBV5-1,TGCGCCAGCACCGACAGGTTGAACACCGGGGAGCTGTTTTTT,CASTDRLNTGELFF
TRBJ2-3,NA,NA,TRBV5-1,TGCGCCAGCGGAGTCAGTGACACAGATACGCAGTATTTT,CASGVSDTDTQYF
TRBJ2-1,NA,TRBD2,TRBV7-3,TGTGCCAGCAGCTTAATGGGTTTGGGCGGGAGTGGCAATGAGCAGTTCTTC,CASSLMGLGGSGNEQFF
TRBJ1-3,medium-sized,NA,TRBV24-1,TGTGCCACCAGTGATTCCAGGGGACCTGGAAACACCATATATTTT,CATSDSRGPGNTIYF
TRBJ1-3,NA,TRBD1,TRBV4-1,TGCGCCAGCAGCCAAAACAGGGGCCGGTCGTCTGGAAACACCATATATTTT,CASSQNRGRSSGNTIYF
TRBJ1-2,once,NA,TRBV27,TGTGCCAGCAGTTTCCGGGCAGGGGCCTATGGCTACACCTTC,CASSFRAGAYGYTF
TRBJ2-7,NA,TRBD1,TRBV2,TGTGCCAGCAGATCGACAGGGGGCTCCCCCAAGCAGTACTTC,CASRSTGGSPKQYF
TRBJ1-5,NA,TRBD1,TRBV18,TGTGCCAGCTCCGAAGTTACCGGGACAGGGAGCAATCAGCCCCAGCATTTT,CASSEVTGTGSNQPQHF
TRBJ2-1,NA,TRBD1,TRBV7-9,TGTGCCAGCAGGACCGGGACAGTCTTCGGTATTGAGCAGTTCTTC,CASRTGTVFGIEQFF
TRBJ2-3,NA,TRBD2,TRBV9,TGTGCCAGCAGCGTAACAGCGGGAGAAGGGGATACGCAGTATTTT,CASSVTAGEGDTQYF
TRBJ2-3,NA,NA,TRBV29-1,TGCAGCGCGGGACCCCCATTTGTTAGCACAGATACGCAGTATTTT,CSAGPPFVSTDTQYF
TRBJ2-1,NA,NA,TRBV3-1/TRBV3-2,TGTGCCAGCAGCCAAGATCTGGGGCTTAGGGGATACAATGAGCAGTTCTTC,CASSQDLGLRGYNEQFF
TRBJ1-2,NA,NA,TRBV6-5,TGTGCCAGCAGTACTCGTTTTGGCTACACCTTC,CASSTRFGYTF
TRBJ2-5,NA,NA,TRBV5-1,TGCGCCAGCAGCTTGTTTCAGGGCCCAGAGACCCAGTACTTC,CASSLFQGPETQYF
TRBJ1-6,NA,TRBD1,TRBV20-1,TGCAGTGCTAGTTTCGGGACAGTTAATTCACCCCTCCACTTT,CSASFGTVNSPLHF
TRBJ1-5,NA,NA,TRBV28,TGTGCCAGCAGCGGGACACGGTATAGCAATCAGCCCCAGCATTTT,CASSGTRYSNQPQHF
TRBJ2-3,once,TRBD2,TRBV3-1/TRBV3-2,TGTGCCAGCAGCCCCACTTTGGGACTAGCGGGAGGGACAGATACGCAGTATTTT,CASSPTLGLAGGTDTQYF
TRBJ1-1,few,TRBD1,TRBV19,TGTGCCAGTAGGAGGACAGGGGGCCGTTTGAACACTGAAGCTTTCTTT,CASRRTGGRLNTEAFF
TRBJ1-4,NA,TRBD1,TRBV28,TGTGCCAGCAGTCCCCACCGGACAGGGTTGAGGGAAAAACTGTTTTTT,CASSPHRTGLREKLFF
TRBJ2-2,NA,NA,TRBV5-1,TGCGCCAGCAGCTTGGCCCGCAGTATCACCGGGGAGCTGTTTTTT,CASSLARSITGELFF
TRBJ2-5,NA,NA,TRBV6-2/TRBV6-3,TGTGCCAGCAGTTATCCGACAGCTAAAGAGACCCAGTACTTC,CASSYPTAKETQYF
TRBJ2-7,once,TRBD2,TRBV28,TGTGCCAGCAGTTTATGGGCGACTAGCGGCTACGAGCAGTACTTC,CASSLWATSGYEQYF
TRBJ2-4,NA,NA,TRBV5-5,TGTGCCAGCAGCTTGGAACGGGTCGGTCTCGGAAACATTCAGTACTTC,CASSLERVGLGNIQYF
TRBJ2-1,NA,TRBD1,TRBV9,TGTGCCAGCAGCCCCCCGGGACAGCTGTACAATGAGCAGTTCTTC,CASSPPGQLYNEQFF
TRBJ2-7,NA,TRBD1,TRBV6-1,TGTGCCAGCAGTGAAGGGGGACAGAGTTACGAGCAGTACTTC,CASSEGGQSYEQYF
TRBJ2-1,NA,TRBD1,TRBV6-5,TGTGCCAGCAGTTACTGGGGACAGGGGGGACAGGATGAGCAGTTCTTC,CASSYWGQGGQDEQFF
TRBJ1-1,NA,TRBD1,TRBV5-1,TGCGCCAGCAGCTTACCTGACAGGGACACTGAAGCTTTCTTT,CASSLPDRDTEAFF
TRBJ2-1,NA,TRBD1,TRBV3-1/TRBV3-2,TGTGCCAGCAGCCAGGGGGCGGACAGGGTGGTAAGTGAGCAGTTCTTC,CASSQGADRVVSEQFF
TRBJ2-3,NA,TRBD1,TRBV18,TGTGCCAGCGCTCCGGGACAGGGGGCAGATACGCAGTATTTT,CASAPGQGADTQYF
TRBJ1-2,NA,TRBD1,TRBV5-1,TGCGCCAGCAGCTTGGGGGACAGCGAGTATGGCTACACCTTC,CASSLGDSEYGYTF
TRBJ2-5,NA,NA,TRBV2,TGTGCCAGCATCCAACAGCGGGCCCAAGAGACCCAGTACTTC,CASIQQRAQETQYF
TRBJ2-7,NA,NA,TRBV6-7,TGTGCCAGCAGTTACGGGGGGCAGAGCTCCTACGAGCAGTACTTC,CASSYGGQSSYEQYF
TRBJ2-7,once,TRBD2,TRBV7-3,TGTGCCAGCAGCCGGATAGCGGGAGAAGCCGAGCAGTACTTC,CASSRIAGEAEQYF
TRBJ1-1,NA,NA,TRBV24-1,TGTGCCACCAGTGATTTGGTTATAGGGTTTACTGAAGCTTTCTTT,CATSDLVIGFTEAFF
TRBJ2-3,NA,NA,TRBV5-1,TGCGCCAGCAGCTTGCCGGCGGATCTGGGCACAGATACGCAGTATTTT,CASSLPADLGTDTQYF
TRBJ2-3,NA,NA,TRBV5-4,TGTGCCAGCAGCTTGGGACCTCCAGGGGCCGGGGCAGATACGCAGTATTTT,CASSLGPPGAGADTQYF
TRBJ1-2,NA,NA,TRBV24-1,TGTGCCACCAGTGACCGCCGACACCTCGGCGGCTACACCTTC,CATSDRRHLGGYTF
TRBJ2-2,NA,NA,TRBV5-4,TGTGCCAGCAGCTCCGAGGGGCGCATCGGGGAGCTGTTTTTT,CASSSEGRIGELFF
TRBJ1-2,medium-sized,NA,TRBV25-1,TGTGCCAGCAGTGAACAGGGGTATGGCTACACCTTC,CASSEQGYGYTF
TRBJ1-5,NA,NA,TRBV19,TGTGCCAGTAGTCCTGTCAGCGATAGCAATCAGCCCCAGCATTTT,CASSPVSDSNQPQHF
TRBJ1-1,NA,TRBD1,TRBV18,TGTGCCAGCTCACCACCTGGACAGGGTGGCATGAACACTGAAGCTTTCTTT,CASSPPGQGGMNTEAFF
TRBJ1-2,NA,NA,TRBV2,TGTGCCAGCAGTGCAGTTAGCTATGGCTACACCTTC,CASSAVSYGYTF
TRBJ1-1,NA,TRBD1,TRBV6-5,TGTGCCAGCAGTTACACGGGACAGGGTTTTCAAGCTTTCTTT,CASSYTGQGFQAFF
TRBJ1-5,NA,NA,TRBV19,TGTGCCAGTAGTGACCGGGACGGAGAGAATCAGCCCCAGCATTTT,CASSDRDGENQPQHF
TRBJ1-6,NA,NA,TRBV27,TGTGCCAGCAGTTTTACCGGGAGGGTCTATAATTCACCCCTCCACTTT,CASSFTGRVYNSPLHF
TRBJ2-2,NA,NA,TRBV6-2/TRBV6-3,TGTGCCAGCAGTTATAGCCGAGGAGCCGGGGAGCTGTTTTTT,CASSYSRGAGELFF
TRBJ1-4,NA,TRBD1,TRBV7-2,TGTGCCAGCAGCTCCGACAGGGGGCATGAAAAACTGTTTTTT,CASSSDRGHEKLFF
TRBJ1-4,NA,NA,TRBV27,TGTGCCAGCAGTTTATCGACAGTTGGAGGAAAACTGTTTTTT,CASSLSTVGGKLFF
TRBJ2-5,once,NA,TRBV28,TGTGCCACCACAAGGACAGATATTAAGACCCAGTACTTC,CATTRTDIKTQYF
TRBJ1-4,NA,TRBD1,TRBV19,TGTGCCAGTACGGACAGGGGAAGGTTTGGTGAAAAACTGTTTTTT,CASTDRGRFGEKLFF
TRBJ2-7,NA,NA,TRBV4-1,TGCGCCAGCAGCCCGCTTGAGGAAGGGTACGAGCAGTACTTC,CASSPLEEGYEQYF